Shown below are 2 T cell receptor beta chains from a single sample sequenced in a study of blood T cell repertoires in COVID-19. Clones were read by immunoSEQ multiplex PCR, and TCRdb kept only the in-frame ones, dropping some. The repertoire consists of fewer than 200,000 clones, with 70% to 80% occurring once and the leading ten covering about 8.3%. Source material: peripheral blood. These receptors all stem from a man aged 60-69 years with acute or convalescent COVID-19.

As DNA, the CDR3 is TGTGCCAGCACGGGACAGGGGGAAGGCTACACCTTC. Its translation: CASTGQGEGYTF. The J gene is TRBJ1-2, the V gene TRBV12-3 or TRBV12-4; 11 bases agree with TRBD1. The CDR3 has 12 amino acids. Germline trimming cut 7 bases from V and 8 bases from J; bases unmatched to any gene: 3.

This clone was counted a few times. CDR3 sequence (DNA): TGTGCCACCCGGACAGGGGGAGACACTGAAGCTTTCTTT. It specifies CATRTGGDTEAFF. The chain joins TRBV6-5 to TRBJ1-1; TRBD1 matches at 10 bases. Unmatched junction bases numbered 5, after V lost 10 bases and J lost 3 bases. Per the germline V gene, CDR1 is MNHEY and CDR2 is SVGAGI. CDR3 size: 13 residues.